This TCR beta chain was profiled in a study of blood T cell dynamics during melanoma immunotherapy. The sample's time point: week 3, after first cycle of checkpoint inhibitor. Response was assessed by RECIST 1.1 at 12 weeks, except a couple of rapid progressors. Trimming took 3 bases from V and 6 from J; bases not matched to a gene: 9. Germline CDR1 is MNHEY and CDR2 is SMNVEV (reference sequence). This CDR3 comprises 17 residues. Produced via immunoSEQ multiplex PCR; TCRdb's table is partial and in-frame only. The sample records 5,000 to 7,500 clones, 88% being singletons. Specimen: blood, collected from a patient treated with checkpoint blockade. The clonotype was recovered from a human donor with melanoma. This rearrangement joins TRBV27 to TRBJ2-3, with 13 nucleotides matching TRBD2. CDR3 region: CASSLWGTSGAGDTQYF. The CDR3 DNA reads as TGTGCCAGCAGTTTGTGGGGGACTAGCGGGGCCGGGGATACGCAGTATTTT.